Shown below are 15 T cell receptor beta chains from a single sample sequenced in a study of blood T cell repertoires in COVID-19. Here immunoSEQ multiplex PCR was the method, and the copy in TCRdb shows in-frame clones only, minus some. The top ten clones hold 3% to 4% of a sample with some 42,000 clones, roughly 88% of them seen once. Sequencing was done on a sample of peripheral blood. The receptor set was obtained from a human donor in a cohort sampled during active COVID-19.

The chain uses TRBV5-1 and TRBJ2-6; the D is unclear. V lost 4 bases, J lost 0 bases, and 5 bases lay in between. Looked up from germline, CDR1 is SGHRS and CDR2 is YFSETQ. The CDR3 loop spans 14 amino acids. Here the CDR3 DNA reads TGCGCCAGCAGCGGCAGCTCTGGGGCCAACGTCCTGACTTTC. Protein: CASSGSSGANVLTF.

The V call is TRBV5-1, the J call TRBJ2-3; D might be TRBD1 (6 bases). CDR3 size: 13 residues. The germline V gene has CDR1 SGHRS and CDR2 YFSETQ. V was clipped by 6 bases and J by 0 bases, with 8 bases between them. The CDR3 bases are TGCGCCAGCATGGGGGCGAGCACAGATACGCAGTATTTT. It is translated as CASMGASTDTQYF.

This chain joins TRBV5-5 and TRBJ2-3; 15 bases are shared with TRBD2. V gave up 1 base and J gave up 8 bases; unmatched junction bases: 5. Germline V gives CDR1 SGHKS, CDR2 YYEKEE (reference sequence). The CDR3 totals 16 residues. CDR3 protein: CASSLRGTSGGSTQYF. CDR3 DNA: TGTGCCAGCAGCTTGAGAGGGACTAGCGGGGGGTCTACGCAGTATTTT.

The chain combines TRBV4-1 with TRBJ1-2; weak D call: TRBD1 (6 bases). From germline, CDR1 is MGHRA and CDR2 YSYEKL. The CDR3 spans 15 residues. V was trimmed by 1 base and J by 5 bases, leaving 14 bases between them. The CDR3 spells CASSQGWGQDYGYTF. Here the CDR3 DNA reads TGCGCCAGCAGCCAAGGTTGGGGGCAGGATTATGGCTACACCTTC.

J is TRBJ2-1 and V is TRBV10-1; 8 bases line up with TRBD1. The trim removed 2 bases at V and 6 bases at J, leaving 18 bases unmatched. Looked up from germline, CDR1 is WNHNN and CDR2 is SYGVQD (reference sequence). The CDR3 is 19 amino acids. CDR3 loop: CASSEPSGGPRPVGNEQFF. The CDR3 DNA reads as TGCGCCAGCAGTGAGCCGTCAGGGGGCCCTCGCCCAGTTGGCAATGAGCAGTTCTTC.

This clone has only a few counts. This chain links TRBV18 with TRBJ1-1, with D unclear. Trimming cost V 3 bases and J 5 bases, with 10 bases left between them. The CDR3 is made up of 13 amino acids. CDR1 and CDR2 (germline): KGHSH, LQKENI. The CDR3 DNA follows: TGTGCCAGCTCACCTATCGGGGATACTGAAGCTTTCTTT. Translating it yields CASSPIGDTEAFF.

The chain is built from TRBV10-2 and TRBJ2-3, with D unresolved. Germline CDR1 WSHSY, CDR2 SAAADI. CDR3 length: 12 residues. V lost 4 bases and J lost 2, with 4 bases in between. This CDR3 reads CASSASTDTQYF. The CDR3 DNA is TGCGCCAGCAGTGCTTCCACAGATACGCAGTATTTT.

The J gene is TRBJ2-5, the V gene TRBV11-2, with TRBD2 identical over 8 bases. Per the germline V gene, CDR1 is SGHAT and CDR2 is FQNNGV. The CDR3 spans 14 residues. The trim removed 7 bases at V and 4 bases at J, leaving 8 bases unmatched. In DNA, the CDR3 is TGTGCCAGCACCGTGAGCGGGGGTGGAGAGACCCAGTACTTC. Translation gives CASTVSGGGETQYF.

The V call is TRBV4-3, the J call TRBJ1-5; 7 bases are a match to TRBD1. This CDR3 spans 16 amino acids. The V gene end was trimmed by 4 bases and the J gene end by 0 bases; junction bases not matched to a gene: 6. The germline gives CDR1 LGHNA, CDR2 YSLEER. The CDR3 DNA is TGCGCCAGCAGCCCAGACAGGGCTTATAGCAATCAGCCCCAGCATTTT. Amino acid sequence: CASSPDRAYSNQPQHF.

Regarding this clone: Additional DNA sequences in this sample encode the identical CDR3. The chain links TRBV7-9 to TRBJ2-5; 8 bases align to TRBD1. The germline V gene has CDR1 SEHNR and CDR2 FQNEAQ (reference sequence). The CDR3 covers 15 residues. The V gene end was trimmed by 2 bases and the J gene end by 5 bases; junction bases not matched to a gene: 7. The CDR3 region is CASSLRQGARETQYF. The CDR3, as DNA: TGTGCCAGCAGCTTAAGGCAGGGGGCAAGGGAGACCCAGTACTTC.

The chain uses TRBV18 and TRBJ1-3, with a possible D match to TRBD1 (5 bases). Germline V gene sequence: CDR1 KGHSH, CDR2 LQKENI. Trimming shortened V by 6 bases and J by 2 bases, and 11 bases separated the two germline ends. CDR3 length equals 14 residues. The CDR3 region is CASSIGGAGNTIYF. The CDR3 DNA sequence: TGTGCCAGCTCCATAGGAGGGGCTGGAAACACCATATATTTT.

V usage is TRBV9 and J usage is TRBJ1-1, with D hard to call. Germline V CDR1 and CDR2: SGDLS, YYNGEE. V was pared by 4 bases and J by 1 base, with 20 bases between. The CDR3 covers 17 residues. CDR3 amino acids: CASSPQFYLVENTEAFF. CDR3 in DNA: TGTGCCAGCAGCCCACAGTTTTATTTAGTGGAGAACACTGAAGCTTTCTTT.

V usage is TRBV5-1 and J usage is TRBJ2-7; 13 bases agree with TRBD2. This CDR3 contains 16 residues. Per germline, CDR1 SGHRS and CDR2 YFSETQ. V lost 4 bases to trimming and J lost 6 bases; unmatched junction nucleotides: 10. The CDR3: CASSGTSGGAITEQYF. The CDR3 DNA sequence: TGCGCCAGCAGCGGCACTAGCGGGGGGGCTATAACCGAGCAGTACTTC. Full variable domain (missing parts from reference TRBV5-1 and TRBJ2-7): KAGVTQTPRYLIKTRGQQVTLSCSPISGHRSVSWYQQTPGQGLQFLFEYFSETQRNKGNFPGRFSGRQFSNSRSEMNVSTLELGDSALYLCASSGTSGGAITEQYFGPGTRLTVT.

The chain links TRBV6-2 or TRBV6-3 to TRBJ1-5; maybe TRBD1 (5 bases). CDR1 is MNHEY, CDR2 SVGEGT, per germline. CDR3 size: 15 residues. Trimming left V 6 bases short and J 0 bases short, with 12 bases between. CDR3 protein: CASSLDGGSNQPQHF. In DNA, the CDR3 is TGTGCCAGCAGCCTAGACGGGGGTAGCAATCAGCCCCAGCATTTT.

The chain combines TRBV19 with TRBJ1-5; the D is unclear. The V gene lost 0 bases and the J gene lost 9 bases, with 12 bases spanning the gap. The CDR3 length is 14 residues. Germline-derived CDR1 and CDR2 are LNHDA and SQIVND (reference sequence). This chain's CDR3 is CASSIDKDLRPQHF. In DNA form, the CDR3 reads TGTGCCAGTAGTATAGATAAAGACTTAAGGCCCCAGCATTTT.